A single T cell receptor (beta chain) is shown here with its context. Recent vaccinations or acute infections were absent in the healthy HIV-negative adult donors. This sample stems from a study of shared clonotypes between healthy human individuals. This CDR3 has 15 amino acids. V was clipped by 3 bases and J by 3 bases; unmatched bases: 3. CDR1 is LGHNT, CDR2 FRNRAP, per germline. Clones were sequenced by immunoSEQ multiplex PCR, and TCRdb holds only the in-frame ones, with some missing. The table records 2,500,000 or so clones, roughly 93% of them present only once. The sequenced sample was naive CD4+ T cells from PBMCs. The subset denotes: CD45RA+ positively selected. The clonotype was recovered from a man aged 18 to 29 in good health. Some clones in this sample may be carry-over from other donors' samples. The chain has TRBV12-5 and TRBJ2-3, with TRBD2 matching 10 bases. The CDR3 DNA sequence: TGTGCTAGTGGTTTTGGACTAGCGGAAACAGATACGCAGTATTTT. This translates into CASGFGLAETDTQYF. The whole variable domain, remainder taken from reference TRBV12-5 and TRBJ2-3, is DARVTQTPRHKVTEMGQEVTMRCQPILGHNTVFWYRQTMMQGLELLAYFRNRAPLDDSGMPKDRFSAEMPDATLATLKIQPSEPRDSAVYFCASGFGLAETDTQYFGPGTRLTVL.